Listed here are 30 T cell receptor beta chains from one sample, sequenced in a study of CD8+ T cells in alopecia areata. The sample's treatment: oral pan-JAK inhibitor, 5-10 mg twice daily. cDNA prepared by RNA extraction and subsequent reverse transcription served as the template for sequencing. TCRdb keeps only in-frame clones here, not all; method: immunoSEQ multiplex PCR. The sample has about 87,000 clones, 60% to 80% seen once. The source was CD8+ T cells sorted from blood, collected between weeks 44 and 45, from a patient treated with tofacitinib. The receptor source for this set is a human donor with alopecia areata.

A remark on this clone: The junction departs from germline at one end; a sequencing error may be responsible. The CDR3 is CASSQDLATGWKTQYF. The CDR3 bases are TGCGCCAGCAGCCAAGATCTTGCGACAGGGTGGAAGACCCAGTACTTC. The genes are TRBV5-5 and TRBJ2-5; 7 bases map to TRBD1. The CDR3 extends over 16 amino acids. Looked up from germline, CDR1 is SGHKS and CDR2 is YYEKEE (reference sequence).

The chain employs TRBV27 and TRBJ1-6; no clear D. Germline loops: CDR1 MNHEY, CDR2 SMNVEV (reference sequence). CDR3 length: 15 residues. Trimming stripped 6 bases from V and 0 bases from J, with 9 bases between. The CDR3 here is CASREGSSYNSPLHF. The CDR3 bases are TGTGCCAGCAGAGAAGGGAGCTCCTATAATTCACCCCTCCACTTT.

This clone has just a few counts. This sequence joins TRBV7-2 and TRBJ2-7, with D possibly being TRBD1 (6 bases). V was clipped by 5 bases and J by 2 bases, with 16 bases between them. Germline-derived CDR1 and CDR2 are SGHTA and FQGNSA. This CDR3 contains 15 residues. The CDR3 loop is CASSGRTDSTYEQYF. CDR3 in DNA: TGTGCCAGCAGCGGTCGGACAGACTCGACCTACGAGCAGTACTTC.

The V call is TRBV6-5, the J call TRBJ2-7; D might be TRBD1 (6 bases). V was pared by 8 bases and J by 5 bases, with 19 bases between. Germline-derived CDR1 and CDR2 are MNHEY and SVGAGI. The CDR3 is 14 amino acids. Written as DNA, the CDR3 is TGTGCCAGCCGAAGCTCAGGGGAGTCCAACGAGCAGTACTTC. This codes for CASRSSGESNEQYF.

This clone showed up just a few times. The chain uses TRBV27 and TRBJ2-1; D gene uncertain. Trimming shortened V by 0 bases and J by 2 bases, and 5 bases separated the two germline ends. The CDR3 is 14 amino acids. CDR1 and CDR2 from the germline V gene are MNHEY and SMNVEV (reference sequence). The CDR3 sequence is CASSLSGTYNEQFF. Written as DNA, the CDR3 is TGTGCCAGCAGTTTATCGGGGACCTACAATGAGCAGTTCTTC.

This clone was recorded at least ten times. The same CDR3 also results from other DNA sequences found in this sample. The rearrangement links TRBV27 to TRBJ1-1, with unresolved D. From germline, CDR1 is MNHEY and CDR2 SMNVEV (reference sequence). The V end was cut by 2 bases, the J end by 2 bases, with 9 bases between. This CDR3 is 14 amino acids long. The CDR3 reads CASSLRQSNTEAFF. In DNA form, the CDR3 reads TGTGCCAGCAGTTTACGGCAGAGTAACACTGAAGCTTTCTTT.

This clone was counted only a few times. This chain connects TRBV5-6 to TRBJ2-1; 10 bases line up with TRBD1. V lost 0 bases, J lost 5 bases, and 8 bases stayed unmatched. CDR1 and CDR2 from the germline V gene are SGHDT and YYEEEE. The CDR3 covers 17 residues. The CDR3 bases are TGTGCCAGCAGCTTGGTCGGGACAGGGGAATTCGACAATGAGCAGTTCTTC. Residues: CASSLVGTGEFDNEQFF.

J is TRBJ1-2 and V is TRBV2, with D unresolved. The CDR3 loop spans 14 amino acids. The V end was cut by 1 base, the J end by 0 bases, with 6 bases between. Per the germline V gene, CDR1 is SNHLY and CDR2 is FYNNEI. CDR3 nucleotide sequence: TGTGCCAGCAGTGAAGAGGACCCTAACTATGGCTACACCTTC. It is translated as CASSEEDPNYGYTF. Based on the CDR3 plus reference TRBV2 and TRBJ1-2, the full variable domain is EPEVTQTPSHQVTQMGQEVILRCVPISNHLYFYWYRQILGQKVEFLVSFYNNEISEKSEIFDDQFSVERPDGSNFTLKIRSTKLEDSAMYFCASSEEDPNYGYTFGSGTRLTVV.

The CDR3 is CASSSGTSGFYEQYF. CDR3 in DNA: TGCGCCAGCAGTTCCGGGACTAGCGGGTTCTACGAGCAGTACTTC. The V gene is TRBV10-1, the J gene TRBJ2-7, with 12 nucleotides matching TRBD2. With V trimmed by 5 bases and J by 3 bases, 5 bases remained unmatched. CDR1 and CDR2 (germline): WNHNN, SYGVQD (reference sequence). The CDR3 extends over 15 amino acids.

The V call is TRBV5-6, the J call TRBJ2-1; the D is unclear. V lost 0 bases and J 8 bases, leaving 9 bases between the germline ends. This CDR3 comprises 13 residues. Germline values: CDR1 SGHDT, CDR2 YYEEEE. The CDR3 DNA reads TGTGCCAGCAGCTTGGGGAGACGTGATGAGCAGTTCTTC. Protein: CASSLGRRDEQFF.

V is TRBV5-6 and J is TRBJ2-7; no clear D gene. This CDR3 region has 14 residues. V was pared by 2 bases and J by 1 base, with 10 bases between. Germline values: CDR1 SGHDT, CDR2 YYEEEE. The CDR3 spells CASSLNPGSYEQYF. In DNA, the CDR3 is TGTGCCAGCAGCTTAAATCCGGGTTCCTACGAGCAGTACTTC.

This chain uses TRBV27 with TRBJ2-5; tentatively, D is TRBD1 or TRBD2 (6 bases each). The CDR3 covers 14 residues. Germline V gene sequence: CDR1 MNHEY, CDR2 SMNVEV (reference sequence). Trimming cost V 2 bases and J 7 bases, with 14 bases left between them. The DNA for the CDR3 is TGTGCCAGCAGTTTAGGGGGGCCGTTCTCGACCCAGTACTTC. Encoded protein: CASSLGGPFSTQYF.

The genes are TRBV5-4 and TRBJ1-6, with a possible D match to TRBD1 (5 bases). V lost 5 bases and J 9 bases, leaving 21 bases between the germline ends. The CDR3 is 16 amino acids. Germline V gene sequence: CDR1 SGHNT, CDR2 YYREEE (reference sequence). CDR3 sequence reads: CASRPGTPGESSPLHF. In DNA form, the CDR3 reads TGTGCCAGCAGACCCGGGACCCCTGGGGAGAGTTCACCCCTCCACTTT.

With regard to this clone: This same CDR3 is encoded by further DNA sequences in the sample. V and J are TRBV27 and TRBJ2-7, with D perhaps TRBD1 or TRBD2 (5 bases each). Per germline, CDR1 MNHEY and CDR2 SMNVEV (reference sequence). The CDR3 totals 13 residues. Trimming took off 0 bases at V and 2 bases at J, with 5 bases between the two ends. Here the CDR3 DNA reads TGTGCCAGCAGTTTATCGGGGGCCTACGAGCAGTACTTC. Translating gives CASSLSGAYEQYF.

The chain links TRBV27 to TRBJ1-5, with unresolved D. CDR1 and CDR2 from the germline V gene are MNHEY and SMNVEV (reference sequence). The CDR3 contains 13 residues. Deletions cut 3 bases from V and 4 bases from J, with 7 bases between. CDR3 region: CASSFSLNQPQHF. The CDR3 bases are TGTGCCAGCAGTTTTTCGTTAAATCAGCCCCAGCATTTT.

This clone has just one count. This chain links TRBV9 with TRBJ2-1, with D uncertain. The germline CDR1 and CDR2 sequences are SGDLS and YYNGEE. The CDR3 runs 13 residues. Deletions cut 2 bases from V and 8 bases from J, with 11 bases between. The CDR3 spells CASSVGVLDEQFF. In DNA, the CDR3 is TGTGCCAGCAGCGTTGGGGTTTTAGATGAGCAGTTCTTC. Full variable domain (remainder filled in from reference TRBV9 and TRBJ2-1): DSGVTQTPKHLITATGQRVTLRCSPRSGDLSVYWYQQSLDQGLQFLIQYYNGEERAKGNILERFSAQQFPDLHSELNLSSLELGDSALYFCASSVGVLDEQFFGPGTRLTVL.

The count of this clone is one. The chain has TRBV11-2 and TRBJ2-1, with D possibly TRBD2 on 5 matching bases. V lost 4 bases, J lost 5 bases, and 12 bases lay in between. This CDR3 region has 14 residues. In germline, CDR1 is SGHAT, CDR2 FQNNGV. The CDR3 region has the DNA TGTGCCAGCAGCTCCTTCGGGGATAACAATGAGCAGTTCTTC. This encodes CASSSFGDNNEQFF.

This chain connects TRBV5-1 to TRBJ2-7; D gene ambiguous. CDR1 SGHRS and CDR2 YFSETQ come from the germline V gene. The CDR3 runs to 13 residues. With 4 bases removed from V and 3 bases from J, the gap between germline ends came to 11 bases. The CDR3 sequence is CASSPPDLYEQYF. The CDR3, as DNA: TGCGCCAGCAGCCCTCCGGACCTCTACGAGCAGTACTTC.

The chain is built from TRBV5-6 and TRBJ1-5; 8 nucleotides line up with TRBD1. CDR3 length equals 18 residues. The germline V gene has CDR1 SGHDT and CDR2 YYEEEE. V gave up 3 bases and J gave up 0 bases; unmatched junction bases: 11. CDR3 nucleotide sequence: TGTGCCAGCAGCTGGGGTCAGGGGGCTCTGAATAGCAATCAGCCCCAGCATTTT. It encodes CASSWGQGALNSNQPQHF.

This chain joins TRBV2 and TRBJ1-1; TRBD1 might be the D (5 bases). The V gene lost 7 bases and the J gene lost 7 bases, with 13 bases spanning the gap. This CDR3 has 12 amino acids. CDR1 and CDR2 (germline): SNHLY, FYNNEI. This CDR3 reads CASNEGFGEAFF. Written as DNA, the CDR3 is TGTGCCAGCAACGAGGGGTTTGGTGAAGCTTTCTTT.

The chain uses TRBV7-3 and TRBJ2-1; D may be TRBD2 (6 bases). The CDR3 is 13 residues long. V gave up 5 bases and J gave up 8 bases, with 13 bases separating them. CDR1 SGHTA and CDR2 FQGTGA come from the germline V gene. CDR3 nucleotide sequence: TGTGCCAGCAGCCAGAGCTGGGGGGATGAGCAGTTCTTC. It yields the protein CASSQSWGDEQFF.

The chain carries TRBV29-1 and TRBJ1-4; no clear D gene. V dropped 0 bases and J dropped 5 bases, with 10 bases sitting between them. The CDR3 extends over 14 amino acids. Per germline, CDR1 SQVTM and CDR2 ANQGSEA. CDR3 loop: CSVEEAGINEKLFF. In DNA form, the CDR3 reads TGCAGCGTTGAAGAGGCGGGGATAAATGAAAAACTGTTTTTT. Supplemented by reference TRBV29-1 and TRBJ1-4, the full variable domain reads SAVISQKPSRDICQRGTSLTIQCQVDSQVTMMFWYRQQPGQSLTLIATANQGSEATYESGFVIDKFPISRPNLTFSTLTVSNMSPEDSSIYLCSVEEAGINEKLFFGSGTQLSVL.

The gene calls are TRBV5-6 and TRBJ1-5; TRBD1 aligns across 9 bases. The CDR3 is 14 amino acids. Germline CDR1 SGHDT, CDR2 YYEEEE. The J segment lost 1 base and the V segment lost 6 bases, leaving 2 bases of the junction unmatched. The DNA for the CDR3 is TGTGCCAGCAAGGACAGGGGAAGCAATCAGCCCCAGCATTTT. Translated: CASKDRGSNQPQHF. Variable domain in full (rest from reference TRBV5-6 and TRBJ1-5): DAGVTQSPTHLIKTRGQQVTLRCSPKSGHDTVSWYQQALGQGPQFIFQYYEEEERQRGNFPDRFSGHQFPNYSSELNVNALLLGDSALYLCASKDRGSNQPQHFGDGTRLSIL.

To note about this clone: The sample has other DNA sequences that encode this CDR3 too. The chain has TRBV11-2 and TRBJ1-5; D uncertain. V lost 4 bases to trimming and J lost 4 bases, with 5 bases between them. Germline V CDR1 and CDR2: SGHAT, FQNNGV. This CDR3 is 12 amino acids long. The CDR3 coding sequence is TGTGCCAGCAGCTCGGAAAATCAGCCCCAGCATTTT. Translation gives CASSSENQPQHF.

The rearrangement uses TRBV19 and TRBJ2-5; 8 bases map to TRBD1. With 3 bases clipped from V and 6 bases from J, the junction kept 18 bases outside the gene matches. Per germline, CDR1 LNHDA and CDR2 SQIVND (reference sequence). The CDR3 is 18 residues long. The CDR3 DNA reads as TGTGCCAGTAGTATCGATACCCAAGGGACAGGCGTTGGGAAGACCCAGTACTTC. Its protein product is CASSIDTQGTGVGKTQYF.

The chain combines TRBV27 with TRBJ2-7; TRBD1 aligns across 7 bases. The J segment lost 3 bases and the V segment lost 4 bases, leaving 12 bases of the junction unmatched. Per germline, CDR1 MNHEY and CDR2 SMNVEV (reference sequence). The CDR3 is made up of 16 amino acids. The CDR3 sequence is CASSSGRTGDHYEQYF. The CDR3 coding sequence is TGTGCCAGCAGTTCAGGCCGGACAGGAGATCACTACGAGCAGTACTTC.

This clone was observed once. The V call is TRBV11-2, the J call TRBJ2-1, with D perhaps matching TRBD1 (6 bases). From germline, CDR1 is SGHAT and CDR2 FQNNGV. This CDR3 has 17 residues. Trimming pared 4 bases from V and 2 bases from J, leaving 18 bases between. The CDR3 region is CASSSRDIPRTYNEQFF. CDR3 bases: TGTGCCAGCAGCTCCCGGGACATCCCTAGGACCTACAATGAGCAGTTCTTC.

The chain links TRBV11-2 to TRBJ2-1; TRBD2 is a possible D gene (6 bases). CDR1 and CDR2 (germline): SGHAT, FQNNGV. This CDR3 has 14 residues. Trimming took off 6 bases at V and 7 bases at J, with 16 bases between the two ends. The CDR3 bases are TGTGCCAGCAGGGGGGGAGGTCCAGTGAATGAGCAGTTCTTC. Its translation is CASRGGGPVNEQFF.

This clone was counted a few times. The V gene is TRBV29-1, the J gene TRBJ2-1; the match to TRBD2 covers 7 bases. CDR3 length: 14 residues. CDR1 and CDR2 from the germline V gene are SQVTM and ANQGSEA. V dropped 0 bases and J dropped 3; count of bases not matched to a gene: 2. The CDR3 DNA sequence: TGCAGCGTTGAAGATCGGGGGGACTACAATGAGCAGTTCTTC. Its protein is CSVEDRGDYNEQFF.

This chain links TRBV4-3 with TRBJ1-1, with D hard to call. With 0 bases removed from V and 3 bases from J, the gap between germline ends came to 11 bases. The length of the CDR3 is 15 residues. Germline CDR1 LGHNA, CDR2 YSLEER. CDR3 loop: CASSQDYDLYTEAFF. The CDR3 nucleotides read TGCGCCAGCAGCCAAGATTATGACCTCTACACTGAAGCTTTCTTT.